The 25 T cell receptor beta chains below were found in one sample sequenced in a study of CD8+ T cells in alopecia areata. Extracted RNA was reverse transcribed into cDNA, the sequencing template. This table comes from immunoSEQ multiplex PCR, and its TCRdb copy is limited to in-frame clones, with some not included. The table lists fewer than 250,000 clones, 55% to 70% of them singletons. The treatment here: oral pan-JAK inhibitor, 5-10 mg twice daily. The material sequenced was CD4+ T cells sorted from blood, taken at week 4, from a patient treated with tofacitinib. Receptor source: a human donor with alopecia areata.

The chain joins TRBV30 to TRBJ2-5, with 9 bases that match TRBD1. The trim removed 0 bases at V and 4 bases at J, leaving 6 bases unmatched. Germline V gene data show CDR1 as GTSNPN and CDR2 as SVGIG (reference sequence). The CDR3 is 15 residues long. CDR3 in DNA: TGTGCCTGGAGTGTCCCGGGACAGGGATCAGAGACCCAGTACTTC. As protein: CAWSVPGQGSETQYF. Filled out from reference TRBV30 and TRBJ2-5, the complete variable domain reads SQTIHQWPATLVQPVGSPLSLECTVEGTSNPNLYWYRQAAGRGLQLLFYSVGIGQISSEVPQNLSASRPQDRQFILSSKKLLLSDSGFYLCAWSVPGQGSETQYFGPGTRLLVL.

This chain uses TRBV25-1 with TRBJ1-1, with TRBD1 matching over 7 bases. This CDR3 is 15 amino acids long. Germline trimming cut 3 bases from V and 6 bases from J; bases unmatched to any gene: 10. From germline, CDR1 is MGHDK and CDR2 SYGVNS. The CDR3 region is CASSDHTGVRAEAFF. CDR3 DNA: TGTGCCAGCAGTGACCATACAGGGGTGAGGGCTGAAGCTTTCTTT.

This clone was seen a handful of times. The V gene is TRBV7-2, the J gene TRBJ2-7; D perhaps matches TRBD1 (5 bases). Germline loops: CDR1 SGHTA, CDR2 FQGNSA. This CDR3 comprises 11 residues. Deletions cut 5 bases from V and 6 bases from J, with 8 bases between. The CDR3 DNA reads TGTGCCAGCAGCGATAGGGGCGAGCAGTACTTC. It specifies CASSDRGEQYF.

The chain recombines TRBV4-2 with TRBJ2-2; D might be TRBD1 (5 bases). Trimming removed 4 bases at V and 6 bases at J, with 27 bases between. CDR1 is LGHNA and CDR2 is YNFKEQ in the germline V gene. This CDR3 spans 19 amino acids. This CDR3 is CASSRPVPLGQGGSGELFF. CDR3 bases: TGTGCCAGCAGCCGGCCAGTGCCACTGGGGCAGGGTGGATCCGGGGAGCTGTTTTTT.

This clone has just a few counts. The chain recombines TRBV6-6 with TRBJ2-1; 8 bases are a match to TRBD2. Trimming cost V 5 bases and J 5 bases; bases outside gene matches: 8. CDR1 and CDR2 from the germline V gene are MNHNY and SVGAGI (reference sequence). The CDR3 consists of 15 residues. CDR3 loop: CASSPGTRGDNEQFF. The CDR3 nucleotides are TGTGCCAGCAGTCCCGGGACTAGGGGGGACAATGAGCAGTTCTTC.

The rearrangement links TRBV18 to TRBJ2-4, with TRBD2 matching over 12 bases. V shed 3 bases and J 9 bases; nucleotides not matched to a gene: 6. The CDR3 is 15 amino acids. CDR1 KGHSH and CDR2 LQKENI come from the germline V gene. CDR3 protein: CASSPGLAGRGIQYF. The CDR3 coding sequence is TGTGCCAGCTCACCGGGACTAGCGGGCCGGGGCATTCAGTACTTC.

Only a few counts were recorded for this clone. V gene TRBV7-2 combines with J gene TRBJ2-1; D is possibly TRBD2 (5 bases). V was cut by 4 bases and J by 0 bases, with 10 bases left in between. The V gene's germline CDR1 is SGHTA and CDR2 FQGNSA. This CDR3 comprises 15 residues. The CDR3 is CASSSIGSSYNEQFF. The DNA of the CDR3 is TGTGCCAGCAGCTCCATTGGGAGCTCCTACAATGAGCAGTTCTTC.

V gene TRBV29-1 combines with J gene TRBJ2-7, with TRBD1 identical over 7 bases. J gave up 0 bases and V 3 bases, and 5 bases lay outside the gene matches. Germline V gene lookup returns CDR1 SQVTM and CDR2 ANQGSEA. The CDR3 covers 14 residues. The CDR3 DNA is TGCAGCGTTGACGCGACAGGGAGCTCCTACGAGCAGTACTTC. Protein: CSVDATGSSYEQYF.

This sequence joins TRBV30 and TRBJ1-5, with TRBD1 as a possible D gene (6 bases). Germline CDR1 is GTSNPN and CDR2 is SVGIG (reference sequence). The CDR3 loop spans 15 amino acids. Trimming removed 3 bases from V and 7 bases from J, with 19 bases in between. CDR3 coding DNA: TGTGCCTGGAGCCTCGGGCTACAGGGAGGGCAGCCCCAGCATTTT. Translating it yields CAWSLGLQGGQPQHF.

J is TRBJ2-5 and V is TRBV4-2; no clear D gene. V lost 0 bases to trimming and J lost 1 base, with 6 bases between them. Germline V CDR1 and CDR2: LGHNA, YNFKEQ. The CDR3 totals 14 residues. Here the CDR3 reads CASSQDYAQETQYF. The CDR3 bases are TGTGCCAGCAGCCAAGATTACGCCCAAGAGACCCAGTACTTC.

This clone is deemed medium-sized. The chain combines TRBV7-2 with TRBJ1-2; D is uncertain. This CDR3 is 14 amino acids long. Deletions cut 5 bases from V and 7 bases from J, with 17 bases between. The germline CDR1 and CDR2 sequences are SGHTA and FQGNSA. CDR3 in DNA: TGTGCCAGCAGCGTAGAGGTCTGGGGAAGTGGCTACACCTTC. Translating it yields CASSVEVWGSGYTF.

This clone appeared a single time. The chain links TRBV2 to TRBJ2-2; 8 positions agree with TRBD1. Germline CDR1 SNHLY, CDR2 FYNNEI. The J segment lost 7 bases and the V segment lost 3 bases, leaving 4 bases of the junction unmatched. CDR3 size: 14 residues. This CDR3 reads CASSEGTGGGELFF. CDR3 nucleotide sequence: TGTGCCAGCAGTGAGGGGACAGGTGGCGGGGAGCTGTTTTTT.

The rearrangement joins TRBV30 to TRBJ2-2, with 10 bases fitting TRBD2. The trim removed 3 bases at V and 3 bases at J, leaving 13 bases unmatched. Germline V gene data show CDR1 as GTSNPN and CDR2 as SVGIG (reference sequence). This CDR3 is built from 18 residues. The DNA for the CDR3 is TGTGCCTGGAGATCTCAAACTAGCGGGAATCTGTACACCGGGGAGCTGTTTTTT. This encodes CAWRSQTSGNLYTGELFF.

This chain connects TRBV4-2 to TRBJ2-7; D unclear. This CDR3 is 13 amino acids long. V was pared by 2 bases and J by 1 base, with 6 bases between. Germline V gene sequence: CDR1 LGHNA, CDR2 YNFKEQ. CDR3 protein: CASSQQRSYEQYF. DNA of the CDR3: TGTGCCAGCAGCCAACAGCGATCCTACGAGCAGTACTTC.

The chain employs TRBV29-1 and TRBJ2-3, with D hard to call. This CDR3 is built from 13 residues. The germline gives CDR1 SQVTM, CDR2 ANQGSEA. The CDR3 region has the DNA TGCATAGTTTTGAGTCTGTTCACAGATACGCAGTATTTT. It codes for CIVLSLFTDTQYF.

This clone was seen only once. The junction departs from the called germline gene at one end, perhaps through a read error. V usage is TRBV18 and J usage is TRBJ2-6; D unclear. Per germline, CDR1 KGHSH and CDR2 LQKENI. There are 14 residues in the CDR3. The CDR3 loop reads CAGSQPSGANVLTF. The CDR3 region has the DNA TGTGCCGGCTCACAACCCTCTGGGGCCAACGTCCTGACTTTC.

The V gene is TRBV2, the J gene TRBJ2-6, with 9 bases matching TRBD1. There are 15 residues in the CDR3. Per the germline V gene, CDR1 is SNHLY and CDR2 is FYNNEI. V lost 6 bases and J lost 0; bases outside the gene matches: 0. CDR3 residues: CASRQGASGANVLTF. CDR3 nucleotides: TGTGCCAGCAGACAGGGGGCCTCTGGGGCCAACGTCCTGACTTTC.

The CDR3 DNA follows: TGTGCCAGCAGTCCACCGTGGGGGCTTTATGGCTACACCTTC. Its translation is CASSPPWGLYGYTF. V and J are TRBV27 and TRBJ1-2; the D gene is possibly TRBD1 (6 bases). Trimming removed 5 bases at V and 5 bases at J, with 15 bases between. Germline V lookup: CDR1 MNHEY, CDR2 SMNVEV (reference sequence). The CDR3 totals 14 residues.

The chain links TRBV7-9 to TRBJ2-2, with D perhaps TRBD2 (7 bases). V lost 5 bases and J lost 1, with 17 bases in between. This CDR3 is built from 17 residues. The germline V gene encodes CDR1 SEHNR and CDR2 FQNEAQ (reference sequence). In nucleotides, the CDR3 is TGTGCCAGCAGCCATCCGGGGGGCGGATGGAACACCGGGGAGCTGTTTTTT. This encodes CASSHPGGGWNTGELFF.

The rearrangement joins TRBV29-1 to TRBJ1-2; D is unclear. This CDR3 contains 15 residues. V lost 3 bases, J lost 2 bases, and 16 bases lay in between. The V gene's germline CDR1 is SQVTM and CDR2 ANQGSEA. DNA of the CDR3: TGCAGCGTTGAGCCAGGACTATCTGGGAACTATGGCTACACCTTC. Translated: CSVEPGLSGNYGYTF.

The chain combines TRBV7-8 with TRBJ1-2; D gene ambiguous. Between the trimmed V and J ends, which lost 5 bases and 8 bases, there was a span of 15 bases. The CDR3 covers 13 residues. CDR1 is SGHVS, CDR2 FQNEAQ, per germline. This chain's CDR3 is CASSPGPAGGYTF. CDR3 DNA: TGTGCCAGCAGCCCCGGGCCAGCCGGGGGCTACACCTTC.

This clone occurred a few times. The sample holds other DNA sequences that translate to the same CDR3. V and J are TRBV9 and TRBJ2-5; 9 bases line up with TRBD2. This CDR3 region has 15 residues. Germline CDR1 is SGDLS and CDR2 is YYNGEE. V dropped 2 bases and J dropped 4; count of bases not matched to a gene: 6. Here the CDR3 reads CASSVNSGSGETQYF. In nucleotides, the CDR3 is TGTGCCAGCAGCGTGAATAGCGGGAGCGGAGAGACCCAGTACTTC.

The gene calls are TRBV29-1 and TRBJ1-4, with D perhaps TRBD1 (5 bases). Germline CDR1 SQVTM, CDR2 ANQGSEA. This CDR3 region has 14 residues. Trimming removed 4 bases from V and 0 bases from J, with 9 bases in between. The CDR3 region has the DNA TGCAGCGTTGGGGGACCAGCAACTAATGAAAAACTGTTTTTT. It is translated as CSVGGPATNEKLFF.

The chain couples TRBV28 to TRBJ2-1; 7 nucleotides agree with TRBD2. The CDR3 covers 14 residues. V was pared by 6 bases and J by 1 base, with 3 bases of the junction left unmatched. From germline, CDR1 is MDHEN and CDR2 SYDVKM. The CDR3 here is CASSLRGSYNEQFF. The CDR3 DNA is TGTGCCAGCAGCCTGCGGGGGTCCTACAATGAGCAGTTCTTC.

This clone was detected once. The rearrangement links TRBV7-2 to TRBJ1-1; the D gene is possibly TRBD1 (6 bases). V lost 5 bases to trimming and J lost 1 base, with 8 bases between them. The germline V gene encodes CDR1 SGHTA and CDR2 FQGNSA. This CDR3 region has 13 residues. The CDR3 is CASSEDRNTEAFF. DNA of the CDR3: TGTGCCAGCAGCGAGGACAGGAACACTGAAGCTTTCTTT.